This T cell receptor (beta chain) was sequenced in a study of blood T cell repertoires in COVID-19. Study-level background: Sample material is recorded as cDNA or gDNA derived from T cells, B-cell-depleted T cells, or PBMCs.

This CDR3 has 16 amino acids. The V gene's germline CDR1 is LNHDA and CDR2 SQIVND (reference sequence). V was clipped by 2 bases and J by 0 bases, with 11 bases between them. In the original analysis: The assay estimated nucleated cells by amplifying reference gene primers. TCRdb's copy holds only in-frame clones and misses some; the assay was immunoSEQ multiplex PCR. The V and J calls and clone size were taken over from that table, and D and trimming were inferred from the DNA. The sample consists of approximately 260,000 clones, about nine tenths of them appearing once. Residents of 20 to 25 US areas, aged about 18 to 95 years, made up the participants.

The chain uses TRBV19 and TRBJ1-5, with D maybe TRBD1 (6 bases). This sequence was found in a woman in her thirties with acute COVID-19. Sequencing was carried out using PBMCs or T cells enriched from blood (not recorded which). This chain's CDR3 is CASSISRQVSNQPQHF. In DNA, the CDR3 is TGTGCCAGTAGTATATCCCGACAGGTTAGCAATCAGCCCCAGCATTTT.